These T cell receptor beta chains were read from a single sample in a study of blood T cell repertoires in COVID-19. The data were produced by immunoSEQ multiplex PCR, yet TCRdb's version contains in-frame clones alone and is incomplete. The repertoire holds approximately 170,000 clones, with around 81% as singletons. The specimen was peripheral blood. The receptors originated from a man aged 60-69 years with active or convalescent COVID-19. Both conserved end residues are trimmed from each CDR3. The D gene is left open where the match is weak.

d_gene,v_gene,CDR3aa
TRBD2,TRBV28,ATMTSGSGDTQY
.,TRBV9,ASSADRNYGYT
TRBD1,TRBV28,ATSSGQLYEQY
TRBD1,TRBV6-5,ASSRQGQGDTQY
TRBD2,TRBV10-3,AISDASGRGSSYEQY
.,TRBV6-5,ASSYGSTEAF
.,TRBV19,ASSIVAASYEQY
.,TRBV12-3/TRBV12-4,ASTTGMNTEAF
.,TRBV7-9,ASSLGSGSPLH
TRBD2,TRBV10-3,AISEKAGGPGTQY
TRBD1,TRBV2,ASSLGQAGELF
.,TRBV11-3,ASSFDSTDTQY
TRBD1,TRBV10-3,AISERTGSYGYT
.,TRBV20-1,SASPAQASNQPQH
.,TRBV7-9,ASSWGDGYT
.,TRBV3-1/TRBV3-2,ASSQWMQPLGLYEQY
TRBD1,TRBV7-7,ASSQDRWNTEAF
TRBD2,TRBV19,ASSMRGLAGGSTDTQY
TRBD1,TRBV27,ASNLQGAGNSPLH
.,TRBV7-9,ASSLNQGTSYEQY
TRBD1,TRBV27,ASSPGTGVEKNTEAF
.,TRBV5-1,ASSLGGIGNQPQH
TRBD1,TRBV2,ASTRDSQETQY
.,TRBV5-4,ASSLVGASYEQY
.,TRBV7-8,ASSSVGRGPTYEQY
TRBD1,TRBV2,ASRDGTGALYGYT
TRBD2,TRBV27,ASLPMNAFSGSWDYEQY
TRBD1,TRBV6-5,ASSYSNRGHTQY
TRBD2,TRBV15,ATSRSRTDAGTSGHNEQF
TRBD2,TRBV5-4,ASSLVGLAGTGELF
.,TRBV28,ASSLTGIYGYT
.,TRBV6-5,ASSSLTGASATEAF
.,TRBV5-1,ASSFSSVPYEQY
.,TRBV12-5,ASGLVPPEAGRDGYT
TRBD1,TRBV5-1,ASRLRGTANEKLF
.,TRBV19,ASSIDRGTVYEQY
.,TRBV24-1,ATSDFDNEETQY
.,TRBV7-9,ASSLQQATGELF
TRBD1,TRBV6-6,ASSLGQHTEAF
TRBD1,TRBV9,ASSVAGQGIGEQY
.,TRBV16,ASSLSRGGSEAF
TRBD1,TRBV28,ASRPTGYYGYT
.,TRBV5-1,ASSLSGDYGYT
.,TRBV5-5,ASSLQGHNQPQH
TRBD2,TRBV7-6,ASSLAGGKATDTQY
TRBD1,TRBV29-1,SAKPGQGTSTNEKLF